The T cell receptor beta chain under discussion was sequenced for a study of cytomegalovirus exposure and HLA in healthy donors. As to this clone: Its target is not known.

This PCR relied on a set of 60 Vbeta primers and 13 Jbeta primers. This table comes from immunoSEQ multiplex PCR, and its TCRdb copy is limited to in-frame clones, with some not included. The sample holds roughly 100,000 clones, approximately 83% seen once. Germline assignment: CDR1 MNHNS and CDR2 SASEGT. The length of the CDR3 is 13 residues. The ends were cut back, 1 base at V and 12 bases at J, with 14 bases in the middle. Study outcomes and limitations: Rarity held for most TCR sequences, but there were some public TCRs that occurred in many donors. In vitro data verified three CMV-associated chains as specific for CMV antigens.

This sequence was found in a female donor in good health and CMV-seropositive. Source material: PBMCs. V gene TRBV6-1 combines with J gene TRBJ2-3; TRBD1 might be the D (5 bases). CDR3 nucleotide sequence: TGTGCCAGCAGTGAAGGATCAGGGTACAACCAGTATTTT. Amino acid sequence: CASSEGSGYNQYF.